The text below deals with one T cell receptor beta chain. This sample was included in a study of T cell changes during pregnancy in multiple sclerosis. CDR1 SGHVS and CDR2 FQNEAQ come from the germline V gene. Trimming left V 1 base short and J 10 bases short, with 11 bases between. The CDR3 contains 13 residues. The repertoire was sequenced with immunoSEQ multiplex PCR; TCRdb's copy has only in-frame clones and lacks some. The sample records 26,000 or so clones, approximately 90% being singletons. The TCR originated in a female donor in good health, enrolled as a control in a pregnancy study. The chain is built from TRBV7-8 and TRBJ2-1, with D uncertain. The sequencing here drew on peripheral blood, taken in the first trimester of pregnancy. CDR3 sequence: CASSLGWQAEQFF. The CDR3 DNA reads as TGTGCCAGCAGCTTAGGGTGGCAGGCCGAGCAGTTCTTC.